This record looks at one T cell receptor (beta chain) sequence and its context. The data derive from a study of spatial heterogeneity in lung cancer. MiXCR was run by TCRdb on the 5' RACE reads, yielding one entry per CDR3 protein. The sample yields 110,000 or so distinct CDR3 sequences, roughly 10% seen once. The germline gives CDR1 LGHDT, CDR2 YNNKEL (reference sequence). This CDR3 spans 15 amino acids. The ends were cut back, 0 bases at V and 0 bases at J, with 6 bases in the middle. The time point: blood at routine non-recurrence follow-up after resection. The V and J genes are TRBV3-1 and TRBJ1-5; D not resolved. This specimen was PBMCs, taken at follow-up. The sequence derives from a female donor with early-stage non-small cell lung cancer. CDR3 DNA sequence: TGTGCCAGCAGCCAAGATCCATTTAGCAATCAGCCCCAGCATTTT. This encodes CASSQDPFSNQPQHF. The full variable domain, with the rest looked up from reference TRBV3-1 and TRBJ1-5, is DTAVSQTPKYLVTQMGNDKSIKCEQNLGHDTMYWYKQDSKKFLKIMFSYNNKELIINETVPNRFSPKSPDKAHLNLHINSLELGDSAVYFCASSQDPFSNQPQHFGDGTRLSIL.